This paragraph covers one T cell receptor beta chain sequence. The antigen is unknown. This entry comes from a study of shared clonotypes between healthy human individuals. Study-level findings and limits: A limitation of the genetic and exposure-history diversity represented arose from few donors. Sorted-subset samples were not fully sequenced, rarefaction indicated.

The authors split each subset's genomic DNA evenly across several immunoSEQ plates. In the authors' methods: Quality scores were absent from the junction-only immunoSEQ sequences, so filtering differed. The method was immunoSEQ multiplex PCR; TCRdb's version includes in-frame clones alone and lacks a portion of them. That table supplies the V and J calls and clone size; D and trimming were determined from the DNA. The top ten hold approximately 0.06% of the sample, which has approximately 500,000 clones, 90% to 97% seen once. The CDR3 runs 15 residues. The germline gives CDR1 MDHEN, CDR2 SYDVKM. The receptor's source is a woman under 40 in good health. Sequenced sample: naive CD4+ T cells sorted from blood. The subset denotes: CD45RA+ positively selected. The V call is TRBV28, the J call TRBJ2-5, with 12 nucleotides matching TRBD2. The end of the DNA is better explained by TRBJ2-7, so the J call may be wrong. CDR3 loop: CASSLWTSGSSEQYF. In nucleotides, the CDR3 is TGTGCCAGCAGTTTATGGACTAGCGGGAGTTCCGAGCAGTACTTC.